This T cell receptor beta chain was observed in a study of shared clonotypes between healthy human individuals. Regarding the study as a whole: Incompleteness in sorted-subset sequencing, despite large depth, was shown by rarefaction.

On this clone itself: Its antigen is as yet unknown.

Measured with immunoSEQ multiplex PCR; TCRdb has only the in-frame clones, and not every one. This table has millions of clones, roughly 95% appearing once. This receptor was taken from a man between 18 and 29 years old in good health. Sequencing was carried out using naive CD4+ T cells sorted from blood. Subset specified: CD45RA+ positively selected.

The CDR3 DNA sequence: TGCAGCTCAAGGGAGAACACTGAAGCTTTCTTT. Its translation is CSSRENTEAFF. The chain is built from TRBV20-1 and TRBJ1-1; D not certain. Germline CDR1 and CDR2: DFQATT and SNEGSKA (reference sequence). This CDR3 has 11 residues.